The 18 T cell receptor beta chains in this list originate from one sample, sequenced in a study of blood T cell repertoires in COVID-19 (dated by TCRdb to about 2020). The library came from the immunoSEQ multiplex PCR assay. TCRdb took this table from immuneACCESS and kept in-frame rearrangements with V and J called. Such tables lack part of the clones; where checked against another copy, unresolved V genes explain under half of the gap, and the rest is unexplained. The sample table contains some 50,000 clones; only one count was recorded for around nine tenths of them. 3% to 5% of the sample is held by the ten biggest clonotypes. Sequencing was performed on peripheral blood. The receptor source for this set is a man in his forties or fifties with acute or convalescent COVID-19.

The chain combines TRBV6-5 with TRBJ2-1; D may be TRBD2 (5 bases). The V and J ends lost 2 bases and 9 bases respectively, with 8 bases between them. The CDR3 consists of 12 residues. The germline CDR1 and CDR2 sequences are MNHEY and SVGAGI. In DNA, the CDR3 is TGTGCCAGCAGTTACCTAGAGGGTGAGCAGTTCTTC. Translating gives CASSYLEGEQFF.

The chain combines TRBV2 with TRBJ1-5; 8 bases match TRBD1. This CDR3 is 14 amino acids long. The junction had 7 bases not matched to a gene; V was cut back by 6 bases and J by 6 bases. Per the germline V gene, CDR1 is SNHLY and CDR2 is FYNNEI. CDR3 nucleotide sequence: TGTGCCAGCAGGGGGCAGGGGGCAATTCAGCCCCAGCATTTT. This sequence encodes CASRGQGAIQPQHF.

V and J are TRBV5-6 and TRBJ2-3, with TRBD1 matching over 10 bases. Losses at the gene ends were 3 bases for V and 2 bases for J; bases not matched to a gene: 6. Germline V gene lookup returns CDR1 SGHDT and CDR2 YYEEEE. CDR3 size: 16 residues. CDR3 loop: CASSSAGQGDTDTQYF. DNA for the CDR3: TGTGCCAGCAGCTCCGCCGGACAGGGGGACACAGATACGCAGTATTTT.

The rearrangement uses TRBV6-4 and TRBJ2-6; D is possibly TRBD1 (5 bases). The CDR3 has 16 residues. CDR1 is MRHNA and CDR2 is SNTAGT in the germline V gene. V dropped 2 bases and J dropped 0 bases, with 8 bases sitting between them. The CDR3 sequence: CASSDLQGSGANVLTF. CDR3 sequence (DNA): TGTGCCAGCAGTGACCTTCAGGGCTCTGGGGCCAACGTCCTGACTTTC.

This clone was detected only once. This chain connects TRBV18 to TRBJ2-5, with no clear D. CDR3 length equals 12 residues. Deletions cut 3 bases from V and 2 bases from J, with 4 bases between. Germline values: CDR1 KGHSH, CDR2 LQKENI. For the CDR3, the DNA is TGTGCCAGCTCACCTCCTCAAGAGACCCAGTACTTC. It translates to CASSPPQETQYF.

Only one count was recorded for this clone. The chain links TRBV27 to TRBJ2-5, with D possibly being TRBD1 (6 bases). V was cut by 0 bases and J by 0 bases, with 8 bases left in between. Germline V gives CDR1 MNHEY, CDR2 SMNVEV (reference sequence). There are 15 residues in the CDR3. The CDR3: CASSLSDRYQETQYF. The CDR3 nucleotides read TGTGCCAGCAGTTTATCTGACAGGTACCAAGAGACCCAGTACTTC.

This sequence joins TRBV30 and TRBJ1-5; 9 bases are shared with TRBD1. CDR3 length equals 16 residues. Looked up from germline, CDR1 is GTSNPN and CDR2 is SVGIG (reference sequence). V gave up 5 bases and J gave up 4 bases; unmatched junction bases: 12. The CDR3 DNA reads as TGTGCCTGGGTGGGCCCGGGACAGGGACCAAATCAGCCCCAGCATTTT. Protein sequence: CAWVGPGQGPNQPQHF.

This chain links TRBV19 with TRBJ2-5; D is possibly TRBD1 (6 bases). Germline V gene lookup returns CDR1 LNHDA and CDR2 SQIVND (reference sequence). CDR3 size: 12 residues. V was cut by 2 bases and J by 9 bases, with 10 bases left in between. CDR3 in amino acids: CASSIRGQSQYF. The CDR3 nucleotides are TGTGCCAGTAGTATAAGAGGACAGTCCCAGTACTTC.

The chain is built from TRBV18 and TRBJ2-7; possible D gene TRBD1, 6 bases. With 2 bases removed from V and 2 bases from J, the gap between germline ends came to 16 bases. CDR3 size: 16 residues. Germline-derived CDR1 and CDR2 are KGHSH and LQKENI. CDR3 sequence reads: CASSPNRPGAAYEQYF. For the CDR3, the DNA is TGTGCCAGCTCACCAAATCGGCCAGGGGCCGCCTACGAGCAGTACTTC.

The CDR3 sequence is CASSLGPQEGRAKNIQYF. DNA of the CDR3: TGCGCCAGCAGCTTGGGACCACAAGAGGGCCGAGCCAAAAACATTCAGTACTTC. The chain employs TRBV5-1 and TRBJ2-4; D might be TRBD2 (5 bases). The CDR3 loop spans 18 amino acids. The V and J ends lost 0 bases and 0 bases respectively, with 16 bases between them. Germline V CDR1 and CDR2: SGHRS, YFSETQ.

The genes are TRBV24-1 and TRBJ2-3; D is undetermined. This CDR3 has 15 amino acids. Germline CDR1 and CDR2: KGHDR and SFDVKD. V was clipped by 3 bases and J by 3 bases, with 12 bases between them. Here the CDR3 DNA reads TGTGCCACCAGTGATGTAGGCAGGCGAACAGATACGCAGTATTTT. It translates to CATSDVGRRTDTQYF.

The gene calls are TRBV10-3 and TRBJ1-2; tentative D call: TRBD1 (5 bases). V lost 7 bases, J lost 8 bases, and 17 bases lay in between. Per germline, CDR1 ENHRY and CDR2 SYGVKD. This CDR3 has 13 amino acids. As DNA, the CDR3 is TGTGCCATCAACGACGGGGGGAGTTCCGGCTACACCTTC. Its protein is CAINDGGSSGYTF.

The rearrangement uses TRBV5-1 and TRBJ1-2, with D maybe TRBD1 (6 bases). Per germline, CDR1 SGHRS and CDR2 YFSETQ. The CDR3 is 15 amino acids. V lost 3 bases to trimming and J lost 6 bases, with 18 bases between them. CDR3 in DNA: TGCGCCAGCAGCTCTTGGACATCCAAGGGGGATGGCTACACCTTC. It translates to CASSSWTSKGDGYTF.

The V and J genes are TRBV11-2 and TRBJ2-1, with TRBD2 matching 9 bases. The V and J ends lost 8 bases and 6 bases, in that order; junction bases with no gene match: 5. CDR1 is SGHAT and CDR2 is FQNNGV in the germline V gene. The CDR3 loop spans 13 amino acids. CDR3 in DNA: TGTGCCAGCGGTGAGCGGGGGGCCAATGAGCAGTTCTTC. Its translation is CASGERGANEQFF.

The DNA for the CDR3 is TGTGCCAGCAGTCGGACTAGTAAAACCTACGAGCAGTACTTC. This gives the protein CASSRTSKTYEQYF. The gene calls are TRBV27 and TRBJ2-7, with TRBD2 identical over 7 bases. The CDR3 runs 14 residues. Germline V gives CDR1 MNHEY, CDR2 SMNVEV (reference sequence). Trimming took 5 bases from V and 2 from J; bases not matched to a gene: 6.

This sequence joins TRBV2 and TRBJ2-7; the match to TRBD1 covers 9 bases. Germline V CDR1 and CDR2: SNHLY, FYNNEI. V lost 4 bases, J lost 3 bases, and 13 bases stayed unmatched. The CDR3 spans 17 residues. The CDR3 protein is CASSGAPPGTGNYEQYF. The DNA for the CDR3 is TGTGCCAGCAGTGGAGCCCCCCCTGGGACAGGGAACTACGAGCAGTACTTC.

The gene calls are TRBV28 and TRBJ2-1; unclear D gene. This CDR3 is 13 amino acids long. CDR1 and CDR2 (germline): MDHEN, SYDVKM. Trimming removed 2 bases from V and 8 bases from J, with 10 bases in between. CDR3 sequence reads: CASSLPGFYEQFF. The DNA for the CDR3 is TGTGCCAGCAGTTTACCCGGGTTCTATGAGCAGTTCTTC.

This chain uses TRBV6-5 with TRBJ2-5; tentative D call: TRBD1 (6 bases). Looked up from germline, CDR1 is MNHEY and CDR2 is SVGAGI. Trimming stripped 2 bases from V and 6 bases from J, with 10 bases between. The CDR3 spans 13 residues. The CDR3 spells CASSYGRDKTQYF. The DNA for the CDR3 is TGTGCCAGCAGTTACGGCAGGGACAAGACCCAGTACTTC.